This entry lists 9 T cell receptor beta chains sequenced from one sample in a study of T-cell memory formation after mild COVID-19. TCRdb processed the 5' RACE reads anew with MiXCR; each CDR3 protein has one entry. The sample has about 150,000 distinct CDR3 sequences; 10% to 15% are singletons. The sequenced sample consisted of PBMCs or a T cell subset sorted from them (not recorded which). The receptors were sampled from a man younger than 30 who had mild COVID-19 (a few samples of this study predate the infection). Cell type and time point are not known.

J is TRBJ2-5 and V is TRBV24-1; 8 bases are shared with TRBD2. Germline CDR1 is KGHDR and CDR2 is SFDVKD. The CDR3 is 15 residues long. The trim removed 2 bases at V and 4 bases at J, leaving 5 bases unmatched. CDR3 residues: CATSDSRGGGETQYF. The CDR3 bases are TGTGCCACCAGTGATTCCCGGGGGGGAGGAGAGACCCAGTACTTC.

This clonotype has just a few counts. J is TRBJ2-5 and V is TRBV12-3 or TRBV12-4; TRBD2 is a possible D gene (7 bases). The CDR3 runs 18 residues. V gave up 5 bases and J gave up 5 bases, with 27 bases separating them. The CDR3: CASSAVGGAEPRWETQYF. The DNA for the CDR3 is TGTGCCAGCAGTGCAGTGGGGGGGGCAGAACCGCGCTGGGAGACCCAGTACTTC.

There are a few counts of this clonotype. The chain has TRBV21-1 and TRBJ1-2. TRBV21-1 is shown as a pseudogene. CDR3 size: 14 residues. The CDR3 DNA follows: TGTGCCAGCAGCAAAGAACATCCAGTCTATGGCTACACCTTC. Protein product: CASSKEHPVYGYTF.

This clonotype was counted only a few times. The chain couples TRBV6-6 to TRBJ2-1, with D unresolved. The CDR3 consists of 12 residues. Trimming pared 0 bases from V and 9 bases from J, leaving 6 bases between. Per germline, CDR1 MNHNY and CDR2 SVGAGI (reference sequence). The CDR3: CASSYSTGEQFF. The CDR3 DNA is TGTGCCAGCAGTTACTCGACGGGTGAGCAGTTCTTC.

The J gene is TRBJ2-1, the V gene TRBV12-3 or TRBV12-4; D gene unclear. This CDR3 is built from 11 residues. V was trimmed by 5 bases and J by 6 bases, leaving 5 bases between them. CDR3 nucleotide sequence: TGTGCCAGCAGTCAATTCAATGAGCAGTTCTTC. This sequence encodes CASSQFNEQFF.

This chain connects TRBV12-3 or TRBV12-4 to TRBJ2-7, with D perhaps matching TRBD1 or TRBD2 (6 bases each). V shed 6 bases and J shed 4 bases, with 13 bases lying between them. The CDR3 contains 13 residues. CDR3 in DNA: TGTGCCAGCAGGGGGGCAGGGAGGTACGAGCAGTACTTC. Amino acid sequence: CASRGAGRYEQYF.

This clonotype was observed a few times. V and J are TRBV5-1 and TRBJ1-1; no clear D. The germline gives CDR1 SGHRS, CDR2 YFSETQ. Between the trimmed V and J ends, which lost 2 bases and 2 bases, there was a span of 13 bases. This CDR3 has 15 amino acids. The CDR3 DNA reads as TGCGCCAGCAGCTTCGACGGAACTAGCAACACTGAAGCTTTCTTT. Translated: CASSFDGTSNTEAFF.

This chain uses TRBV7-2 with TRBJ1-6; no reliable D call. This CDR3 is built from 15 residues. V gave up 5 bases and J gave up 0 bases, with 8 bases separating them. CDR1 is SGHTA, CDR2 FQGNSA, per germline. The CDR3 is CASSLMDSYNSPLHF. The CDR3 nucleotides are TGTGCCAGCAGCCTAATGGACTCCTATAATTCACCCCTCCACTTT.

The CDR3, as DNA: TGTGCCAGCAGCTTCCTTCCTGTCGCGAACACCGGGGAGCTGTTTTTT. It codes for CASSFLPVANTGELFF. The rearrangement joins TRBV7-3 to TRBJ2-2; no reliable D call. The germline V gene encodes CDR1 SGHTA and CDR2 FQGTGA. V was clipped by 3 bases and J by 0 bases, with 11 bases between them. The CDR3 contains 16 residues.